This T cell receptor (beta chain) originates from a study of blood T cell repertoires in COVID-19. This clone was observed a few times. As handled by the study authors: Estimation of nucleated cell counts relied on the amplification of reference gene primers. Assay: immunoSEQ multiplex PCR; the TCRdb copy retains only in-frame clones and omits some. D and trimming were read from the DNA, whereas the V and J calls and clone size are those reported in that table. Among 300,000 to 450,000 clones listed, approximately 90% were seen once. The sequenced sample was PBMCs or T cells enriched from blood (not recorded which). The sequence derives from a young man who had recovered from COVID-19.

CDR3 DNA: TGTGCCAGCAGTGAAGCTTCCGGGACAGGGGTTTTCTCTGGGGCCAACGTCCTGACTTTC. Translated, it gives CASSEASGTGVFSGANVLTF. The chain is built from TRBV6-1 and TRBJ2-6, with TRBD1 identical over 10 bases. The J segment lost 0 bases and the V segment lost 0 bases, leaving 8 bases of the junction unmatched. CDR1 is MNHNS, CDR2 SASEGT, per germline. CDR3 size: 20 residues.